Sequencing of this TCR beta chain was carried out in a study of cytomegalovirus exposure and HLA in healthy donors. With regard to this clone: Its antigen is still unknown.

Researchers ran the PCR with 60 Vbeta and 13 Jbeta primers. Assay used: immunoSEQ multiplex PCR; TCRdb lists only in-frame clones, some missing. The table lists roughly 140,000 clones, roughly 80% of them singletons, with about 5% in the top ten. This CDR3 has 15 amino acids. The V end lost 1 base, the J end lost 3 bases, and 13 bases lay between the germline ends. Germline V lookup: CDR1 SGHRS, CDR2 YFSETQ. Study outcomes and limitations: Usually a TCR sequence was rare, but some public TCRs were found in many donors.

This chain connects TRBV5-1 to TRBJ2-5; weak D call: TRBD1 (6 bases). The TCR sequence derives from a male donor in good health and CMV-seronegative. The source material was PBMCs. The CDR3 DNA follows: TGCGCCAGCAGCTTGCAGGGGCCGGGTGAAGAGACCCAGTACTTC. As protein: CASSLQGPGEETQYF. Complete variable domain (other parts from reference TRBV5-1 and TRBJ2-5): KAGVTQTPRYLIKTRGQQVTLSCSPISGHRSVSWYQQTPGQGLQFLFEYFSETQRNKGNFPGRFSGRQFSNSRSEMNVSTLELGDSALYLCASSLQGPGEETQYFGPGTRLLVL.